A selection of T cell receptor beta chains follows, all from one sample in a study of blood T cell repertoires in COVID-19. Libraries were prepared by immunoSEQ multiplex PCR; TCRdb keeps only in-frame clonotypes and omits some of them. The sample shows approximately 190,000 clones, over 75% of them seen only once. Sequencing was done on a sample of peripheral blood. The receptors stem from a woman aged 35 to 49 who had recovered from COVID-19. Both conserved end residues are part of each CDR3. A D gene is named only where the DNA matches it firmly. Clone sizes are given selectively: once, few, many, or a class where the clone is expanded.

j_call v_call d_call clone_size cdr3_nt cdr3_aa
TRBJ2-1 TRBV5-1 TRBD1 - TGCGCCAGCAGCTTAGGACAGGGTTTGGAGCAGTTCTTC CASSLGQGLEQFF
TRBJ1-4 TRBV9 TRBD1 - TGTGCCAGCACCAAATTCGGACAGGGGTCGGGTGAAAAACTGTTTTTT CASTKFGQGSGEKLFF
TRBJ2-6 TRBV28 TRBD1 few TGTGCCAGCAGTTTATCGGACAGGCTTGTTTCTGGGGCCAACGTCCTGACTTTC CASSLSDRLVSGANVLTF
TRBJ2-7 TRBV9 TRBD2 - TGTGCCAGCAGCAAGAGCGGGAGGGCTGACGAGCAGTACTTC CASSKSGRADEQYF
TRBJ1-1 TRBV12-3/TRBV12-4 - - TGTGCCAGCAGGGTAGGGGATGGCGCTGAAGCTTTCTTT CASRVGDGAEAFF
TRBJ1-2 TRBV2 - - TGTGCCAGCAGTGTCCGTACAGCGGATTATGGCTACACCTTC CASSVRTADYGYTF
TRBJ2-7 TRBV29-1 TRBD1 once TGCAGCGCCCGGGACAGGGGGTTGGTCGAGCAGTACTTC CSARDRGLVEQYF
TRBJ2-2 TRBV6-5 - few TGTGCCAGCAGGGAGGGTACGAACACCGGGGAGCTGTTTTTT CASREGTNTGELFF
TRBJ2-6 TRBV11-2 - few TGTGCCAGCAGCTTAGAGGCTTCAGGGGCCAACGTCCTGACTTTC CASSLEASGANVLTF
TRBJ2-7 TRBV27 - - TGTGCCAGCAGTTTTGGAGCGGGCTCCTACGAGCAGTACTTC CASSFGAGSYEQYF